The 18 T cell receptor beta chains presented below share a single source sample, sequenced in a study of Ad26.COV2.S vaccination and SARS-CoV-2 variants. The protocol was immunoSEQ multiplex PCR, while the TCRdb copy is restricted to in-frame clones and leaves out a portion. This sample has roughly 350,000 clones, with approximately 90% found just once. The treatment denotes: some 20 received Ad26.COV2.S at low or high dose, single or two shots; 5 received placebo; per-sample allocation not given. Sample collection was performed on day 63 after the first vaccine or placebo injection. The material sequenced was peripheral blood, taken in a trial of Ad26.COV2.S vaccine versus placebo. The receptors come from a person aged 18-60 years who received the Ad26.COV2.S COVID-19 vaccine or a placebo.

This chain uses TRBV7-9 with TRBJ2-5; D gene uncertain. Trimming shortened V by 5 bases and J by 5 bases, and 9 bases separated the two germline ends. CDR1 is SEHNR, CDR2 FQNEAQ, per germline (reference sequence). The CDR3 length is 12 residues. CDR3: CASSNIPETQYF. The CDR3 nucleotides are TGTGCCAGCAGCAACATCCCCGAGACCCAGTACTTC.

The chain recombines TRBV19 with TRBJ1-5, with TRBD1 matching over 9 bases. V lost 0 bases, J lost 6 bases, and 3 bases stayed unmatched. This CDR3 is 15 amino acids long. CDR1 is LNHDA and CDR2 is SQIVND in the germline V gene (reference sequence). DNA for the CDR3: TGTGCCAGTAGTATAGAAGGGACAGGGCTTCAGCCCCAGCATTTT. Encoded protein: CASSIEGTGLQPQHF.

The V gene is TRBV6-1, the J gene TRBJ1-3, with D perhaps TRBD1 (6 bases). With 3 bases removed from V and 2 bases from J, the gap between germline ends came to 11 bases. Germline CDR1 and CDR2: MNHNS and SASEGT. The CDR3 length is 15 residues. The CDR3 nucleotides are TGTGCCAGCAGTGACCCCGGGACACCTGGAAACACCATATATTTT. Amino acid sequence: CASSDPGTPGNTIYF.

CDR3 residues: CASSRPGTGGAGGYTF. CDR3 in DNA: TGTGCCAGCAGCCGTCCCGGGACAGGGGGCGCCGGTGGCTACACCTTC. V and J are TRBV14 and TRBJ1-2; TRBD1 agrees at 12 bases. J gave up 7 bases and V 4 bases, and 10 bases lay outside the gene matches. CDR3 length: 16 amino acids. The germline V gene has CDR1 SGHDN and CDR2 FVKESK. Filled out from reference TRBV14 and TRBJ1-2, the complete variable domain reads EAGVTQFPSHSVIEKGQTVTLRCDPISGHDNLYWYRRVMGKEIKFLLHFVKESKQDESGMPNNRFLAERTGGTYSTLKVQPAELEDSGVYFCASSRPGTGGAGGYTFGSGTRLTVV.

DNA of the CDR3: TGCGCCAGCAGCTTGGACCTAGCGGGGGGTAGATGGGAGACCCAGTACTTC. It is translated as CASSLDLAGGRWETQYF. This chain uses TRBV5-1 with TRBJ2-5; TRBD2 aligns across 11 bases. The CDR3 has 17 residues. V was pared by 0 bases and J by 5 bases, with 9 bases of the junction left unmatched. Germline V gene sequence: CDR1 SGHRS, CDR2 YFSETQ.

The chain employs TRBV6-5 and TRBJ2-2, with D hard to call. Trimming left V 2 bases short and J 4 bases short, with 2 bases between. Looked up from germline, CDR1 is MNHEY and CDR2 is SVGAGI. The CDR3 covers 12 residues. The CDR3 reads CASSYRTGELFF. The CDR3 nucleotides read TGTGCCAGCAGTTACCGCACCGGGGAGCTGTTTTTT.

The V and J genes are TRBV24-1 and TRBJ2-3; D is unclear. In germline, CDR1 is KGHDR, CDR2 SFDVKD. V was pared by 3 bases and J by 4 bases, with 4 bases between. The CDR3 totals 12 residues. In DNA, the CDR3 is TGTGCCACCAGTGATCATTCAGATACGCAGTATTTT. It yields the protein CATSDHSDTQYF.

The chain links TRBV18 to TRBJ2-1, with D unclear. Germline V gives CDR1 KGHSH, CDR2 LQKENI. The V and J ends lost 2 bases and 6 bases respectively, with 14 bases between them. The CDR3 length is 15 residues. The CDR3 DNA follows: TGTGCCAGCTCACCATCCCAGGAGCTCTCCAATGAGCAGTTCTTC. This encodes CASSPSQELSNEQFF.

The chain combines TRBV9 with TRBJ1-1, with D tentatively TRBD1 (6 bases). V lost 5 bases and J 1 base, leaving 15 bases between the germline ends. This CDR3 region has 15 residues. The germline V gene encodes CDR1 SGDLS and CDR2 YYNGEE. This CDR3 is CASRPNTGQNTEAFF. The CDR3 DNA sequence: TGTGCCAGCAGGCCTAACACGGGACAGAACACTGAAGCTTTCTTT.

This clone was seen a few times. The J gene is TRBJ2-1, the V gene TRBV7-9; TRBD2 matches 7 bases. Germline trimming cut 6 bases from V and 0 bases from J; bases unmatched to any gene: 11. The CDR3 extends over 17 amino acids. Germline-derived CDR1 and CDR2 are SEHNR and FQNEAQ (reference sequence). The CDR3 here is CASSTIAREFSYNEQFF. In DNA, the CDR3 is TGTGCCAGCAGTACAATTGCGCGGGAGTTCTCCTACAATGAGCAGTTCTTC.

The CDR3: CASRGVGRGYQPQHF. The CDR3, as DNA: TGTGCCAGCAGGGGGGTGGGTCGAGGGTATCAGCCCCAGCATTTT. V and J are TRBV28 and TRBJ1-5, with a weak D call TRBD1 (5 bases). Looked up from germline, CDR1 is MDHEN and CDR2 is SYDVKM. The CDR3 consists of 15 residues. The V end was cut by 6 bases, the J end by 5 bases, with 17 bases between.

Only one count was recorded for this clone. This chain joins TRBV3-1 (or the pseudogene TRBV3-2) and TRBJ1-1, with 7 bases fitting TRBD1. Germline-derived CDR1 and CDR2 are LGHDT and YNNKEL (reference sequence). The CDR3 covers 15 residues. V lost 6 bases to trimming and J lost 6 bases; unmatched junction nucleotides: 13. The CDR3 sequence: CASRRETGHFSEAFF. CDR3 DNA: TGTGCCAGCAGACGAGAGACAGGGCATTTTTCTGAAGCTTTCTTT.

The rearrangement joins TRBV24-1 to TRBJ2-7; a weak D match, TRBD2 (6 bases). The CDR3 runs 14 residues. V was shortened by 3 bases and J by 6 bases, with 14 bases between the two germline ends. Germline V CDR1 and CDR2: KGHDR, SFDVKD. The CDR3 loop reads CATSDGGVGGEQYF. DNA of the CDR3: TGTGCCACCAGTGATGGCGGAGTCGGGGGCGAGCAGTACTTC.

This sequence joins TRBV28 and TRBJ1-6; D may be TRBD1 (5 bases). CDR1 is MDHEN and CDR2 is SYDVKM in the germline V gene. CDR3 length: 14 residues. V gave up 3 bases and J gave up 7 bases, with 10 bases separating them. In DNA form, the CDR3 reads TGTGCCAGCAGTTTCCCGGACAAGAATTCACCCCTCCACTTT. Residues: CASSFPDKNSPLHF.

The chain couples TRBV19 to TRBJ1-1, with no clear D. The CDR3 extends over 13 amino acids. Germline CDR1 and CDR2: LNHDA and SQIVND (reference sequence). Trimming left V 2 bases short and J 3 bases short, with 7 bases between. CDR3: CASSIYGDTEAFF. DNA of the CDR3: TGTGCCAGTAGTATATACGGGGACACTGAAGCTTTCTTT.

The chain joins TRBV2 to TRBJ1-5, with 9 nucleotides matching TRBD1. This CDR3 contains 15 residues. The germline V gene has CDR1 SNHLY and CDR2 FYNNEI. V lost 5 bases and J lost 1; bases outside the gene matches: 3. The CDR3 loop reads CASSTGGFSNQPQHF. The CDR3 DNA follows: TGTGCCAGCAGTACAGGGGGCTTCAGCAATCAGCCCCAGCATTTT.

The gene calls are TRBV10-1 and TRBJ1-1; tentative D call: TRBD1 (6 bases). Germline CDR1 reads WNHNN; CDR2 reads SYGVQD (reference sequence). The CDR3 loop spans 15 amino acids. The V end lost 4 bases, the J end lost 2 bases, and 14 bases lay between the germline ends. The CDR3 loop is CASSGGSGGNTEAFF. The CDR3 coding sequence is TGCGCCAGCAGTGGGGGGAGCGGGGGCAACACTGAAGCTTTCTTT.

This chain uses TRBV28 with TRBJ1-6; 7 bases line up with TRBD1. V lost 5 bases to trimming and J lost 9 bases; unmatched junction nucleotides: 7. The CDR3 contains 14 residues. Germline assignment: CDR1 MDHEN and CDR2 SYDVKM. CDR3 in amino acids: CASSLGDRISPLHF. The CDR3 nucleotides are TGTGCCAGCAGTCTGGGGGACAGAATTTCACCCCTCCACTTT.